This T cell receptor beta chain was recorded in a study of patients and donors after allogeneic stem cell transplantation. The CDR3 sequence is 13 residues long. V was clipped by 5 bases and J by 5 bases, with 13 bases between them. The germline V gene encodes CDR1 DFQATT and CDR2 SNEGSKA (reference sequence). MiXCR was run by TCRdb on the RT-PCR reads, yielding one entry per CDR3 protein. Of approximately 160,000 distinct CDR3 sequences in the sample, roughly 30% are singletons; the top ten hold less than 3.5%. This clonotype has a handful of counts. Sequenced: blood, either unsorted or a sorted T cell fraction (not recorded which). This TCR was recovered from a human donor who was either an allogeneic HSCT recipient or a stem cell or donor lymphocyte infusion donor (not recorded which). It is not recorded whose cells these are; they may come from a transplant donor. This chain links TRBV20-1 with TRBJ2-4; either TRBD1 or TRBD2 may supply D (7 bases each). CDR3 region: CSAQGGAENIQYF. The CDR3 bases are TGCAGTGCTCAGGGGGGGGCCGAAAACATTCAGTACTTC.